The rows below give T cell receptor beta chains drawn from one sample of a study of T-cell reconstitution after alpha-beta-depleted transplantation in children. TCRdb itself ran the PCR reads through MiXCR, one entry per CDR3 protein. The sample has approximately 490,000 distinct CDR3 sequences; under 12% are singletons. The sample was PBMCs, taken before TCRalphabeta/CD19-depleted stem cell transplant. All receptors derive from a child younger than 10 with inherited bone marrow failure, due to receive a stem cell transplant. Each CDR3 is given with its conserved first and last residue. D genes are given only for firm matches. The size field is filled for only some rows; it gives once, few, many or a size class.

d_call | clone_size | j_call | v_call | cdr3_aa | cdr3_nt
- | many | TRBJ2-3 | TRBV5-1 | CASSLDPSPPDTQYF | TGCGCCAGCAGCTTGGATCCGTCCCCCCCAGATACGCAGTATTTT
TRBD2 | many | TRBJ2-7 | TRBV28 | CASKFGTTSYEQYF | TGTGCCAGCAAATTCGGGACTACTTCCTACGAGCAGTACTTC
- | - | TRBJ1-2 | TRBV29-1 | CSVGNGTYRSYGYTF | TGCAGCGTCGGGAACGGGACCTACAGGTCCTATGGCTACACCTTC
TRBD1 | many | TRBJ2-7 | TRBV7-2 | CASSSGPGQGDGEQYF | TGTGCCAGCAGCTCAGGGCCGGGACAGGGGGATGGGGAGCAGTACTTC
TRBD1 | - | TRBJ2-7 | TRBV7-9 | CASSLSGTGDNYYEQYF | TGTGCCAGCAGCTTATCAGGGACAGGGGACAACTACTACGAGCAGTACTTC
- | many | TRBJ1-3 | TRBV5-1 | CASSLDVEATIYF | TGCGCCAGCAGCTTGGACGTGGAAGCCACCATATATTTT
TRBD2 | - | TRBJ2-3 | TRBV12-3/TRBV12-4 | CASSPRTSGPTDTQYF | TGTGCCAGCAGTCCCAGGACTAGCGGGCCCACAGATACGCAGTATTTT
- | many | TRBJ1-4 | TRBV2 | CASSEQGRNEKLFF | TGTGCCAGCAGTGAACAGGGCAGAAATGAAAAACTGTTTTTT
TRBD2 | many | TRBJ2-7 | TRBV20-1 | CSARRALAVYEQYF | TGCAGTGCTAGAAGGGCACTAGCGGTCTACGAGCAGTACTTC
- | many | TRBJ1-2 | TRBV6-5 | CASKDVANYGYTF | TGTGCCAGCAAAGACGTAGCTAACTATGGCTACACCTTC
- | few | TRBJ2-7 | TRBV30 | CAWSRSGEQYF | TGTGCCTGGAGTAGGTCGGGCGAGCAGTACTTC
- | many | TRBJ2-2 | TRBV20-1 | CSALLTVTGELFF | TGCAGTGCTCTACTAACTGTTACCGGGGAGCTGTTTTTT
- | - | TRBJ2-1 | TRBV1 | CSSSPPLSVEQFF | TGCTCCAGCAGCCCCCCCTTGTCCGTGGAGCAGTTCTTC
- | many | TRBJ2-2 | TRBV9 | CASSVAHLRTGELFF | TGTGCCAGCAGCGTAGCGCACCTAAGGACCGGGGAGCTGTTTTTT
TRBD1 | many | TRBJ2-7 | TRBV29-1 | CSAGQGYAYEQYF | TGCAGCGCTGGACAGGGGTACGCCTACGAGCAGTACTTC
TRBD1 | many | TRBJ2-2 | TRBV5-1 | CASGLSRDRDTGELFF | TGCGCCAGCGGACTATCCCGGGACAGGGACACCGGGGAGCTGTTTTTT
TRBD2 | - | TRBJ2-2 | TRBV7-9 | CASSLKLAGAGELFF | TGTGCCAGCAGCTTAAAGCTAGCGGGAGCCGGGGAGCTGTTTTTT
TRBD1 | few | TRBJ2-7 | TRBV18 | CASSRVSTGDVVDEQYF | TGTGCCAGCTCCCGGGTTTCGACAGGGGACGTTGTGGACGAGCAGTACTTC
- | - | TRBJ2-7 | TRBV27 | CASSGLEGLEQYF | TGTGCCAGCTCAGGACTTGAAGGACTCGAGCAGTACTTC
TRBD2 | many | TRBJ2-2 | TRBV7-9 | CASTTSGRERTGELFF | TGTGCCAGCACCACCTCCGGGCGGGAGAGGACCGGGGAGCTGTTTTTT
TRBD1 | many | TRBJ2-3 | TRBV19 | CASSPGTVHTDTQYF | TGTGCCAGTAGTCCCGGGACAGTTCACACAGATACGCAGTATTTT
TRBD2 | many | TRBJ2-7 | TRBV7-2 | CASSIYSGSSYEQYF | TGTGCCAGCAGCATATACAGCGGGAGCTCCTACGAGCAGTACTTC
TRBD2 | - | TRBJ2-3 | TRBV25-1 | CASLELASNTDTQYF | TGTGCCAGTCTGGAACTAGCGTCGAACACAGATACGCAGTATTTT
TRBD2 | - | TRBJ2-5 | TRBV4-3 | CASSHFSGIGETQYF | TGCGCCAGCAGCCACTTTAGCGGGATAGGAGAGACCCAGTACTTC
- | many | TRBJ2-3 | TRBV18 | CASSPFSGGDTQYF | TGTGCCAGCTCACCATTTAGCGGTGGAGATACGCAGTATTTT
- | many | TRBJ2-7 | TRBV12-3/TRBV12-4 | CASSKFQGPGEQYF | TGTGCCAGCAGTAAATTCCAGGGTCCGGGCGAGCAGTACTTC
TRBD2 | many | TRBJ2-4 | TRBV10-3 | CAIKGRAGVKNIQYF | TGTGCCATCAAGGGTAGGGCGGGAGTCAAAAACATTCAGTACTTC
- | - | TRBJ2-3 | TRBV5-4 | CASSLRGWNTDTQYF | TGTGCCAGCAGCTTGCGAGGATGGAACACAGATACGCAGTATTTT
- | many | TRBJ2-7 | TRBV29-1 | CSVESGDSYEQYF | TGCAGCGTTGAATCTGGGGACTCCTACGAGCAGTACTTC
TRBD1 | many | TRBJ1-2 | TRBV20-1 | CSARDRGYGIYGYTF | TGCAGTGCTAGGGACAGGGGGTATGGCATCTATGGCTACACCTTC
- | - | TRBJ2-1 | TRBV30 | CAWSVLGGGYNEQFF | TGTGCCTGGAGTGTACTTGGCGGAGGATACAATGAGCAGTTCTTC
TRBD2 | many | TRBJ2-1 | TRBV4-3 | CASSQETSDGSYNEQFF | TGCGCCAGCAGCCAAGAAACTAGCGATGGCTCCTACAATGAGCAGTTCTTC
- | many | TRBJ2-7 | TRBV27 | CASSLLANRYEQYF | TGTGCCAGCAGTTTATTGGCCAATCGCTACGAGCAGTACTTC
- | many | TRBJ2-5 | TRBV5-1 | CASSPTFVKETQYF | TGCGCCAGCAGCCCCACGTTTGTAAAAGAGACCCAGTACTTC
- | many | TRBJ2-7 | TRBV27 | CASSLAPQGHEQYF | TGTGCCAGCAGTTTAGCCCCCCAGGGCCACGAGCAGTACTTC
TRBD2 | many | TRBJ2-7 | TRBV6-2/TRBV6-3 | CASTELAGLDEQYF | TGTGCCAGCACCGAACTAGCGGGGTTGGACGAGCAGTACTTC
- | many | TRBJ2-1 | TRBV6-5 | CASSYSMVLDYNEQFF | TGTGCCAGCAGTTACTCGATGGTCCTTGACTACAATGAGCAGTTCTTC
- | few | TRBJ2-1 | TRBV7-2 | CASSYRDLTPYNEQFF | TGTGCCAGCAGCTATAGGGACCTCACACCTTACAATGAGCAGTTCTTC
- | many | TRBJ2-3 | TRBV29-1 | CTAQGGRAAPTDTQYF | TGCACTGCACAGGGTGGTCGGGCGGCCCCCACAGATACGCAGTATTTT
- | - | TRBJ2-7 | TRBV20-1 | CSARHRAYEQYF | TGCAGTGCTAGACATCGCGCCTACGAGCAGTACTTC
TRBD2 | - | TRBJ2-2 | TRBV7-3 | CATVRESGGPLGELFF | TGTGCCACCGTGAGGGAATCGGGAGGGCCCCTCGGGGAGCTGTTTTTT
- | many | TRBJ2-2 | TRBV7-9 | CASSRPTGPSNTGELFF | TGTGCCAGCAGCCGACCAACCGGGCCCTCGAACACCGGGGAGCTGTTTTTT
TRBD2 | few | TRBJ2-5 | TRBV27 | CASSPTTSGRAQAQETQYF | TGTGCCAGCAGTCCAACAACTAGCGGGAGGGCCCAAGCCCAAGAGACCCAGTACTTC
TRBD2 | many | TRBJ2-1 | TRBV4-3 | CASSQRVASGTDEQFF | TGCGCCAGCAGCCAACGGGTGGCTAGCGGGACGGATGAGCAGTTCTTC
TRBD1 | many | TRBJ1-1 | TRBV20-1 | CSARSQGAWAFF | TGCAGTGCTAGATCCCAGGGGGCGTGGGCTTTCTTT
- | - | TRBJ1-2 | TRBV20-1 | CSAKRVAGYTF | TGCAGTGCAAAGAGGGTGGCGGGCTACACCTTC
TRBD1 | few | TRBJ2-5 | TRBV25-1 | CASSSAGTGGVEVQYF | TGTGCCAGCAGTTCGGCCGGGACAGGGGGCGTGGAGGTCCAGTACTTC
TRBD2 | few | TRBJ2-7 | TRBV30 | CAWPSGLSYEQYF | TGTGCCTGGCCTAGCGGCCTCTCCTACGAGCAGTACTTC
- | - | TRBJ2-3 | TRBV20-1 | CSARVARQGTDTQYF | TGCAGTGCTAGAGTGGCGCGGCAGGGTACAGATACGCAGTATTTT
TRBD1 | many | TRBJ2-3 | TRBV20-1 | CSAARQGSTDTQYF | TGCAGTGCTGCTCGACAGGGTAGCACAGATACGCAGTATTTT
- | many | TRBJ2-2 | TRBV12-3/TRBV12-4 | CASSTTVGGELFF | TGTGCCAGCAGTACGACAGTGGGCGGGGAGCTGTTTTTT
TRBD2 | few | TRBJ2-5 | TRBV5-1 | CASSVNREDYF | TGCGCCAGCAGCGTGAACCGGGAGGACTACTTC
TRBD2 | few | TRBJ2-7 | TRBV7-9 | CASSQTGTILF | TGTGCCAGCAGTCAGACCGGGACTATCCTCTTC
TRBD1 | many | TRBJ1-3 | TRBV5-1 | CASSRLTGLSSGNTIYF | TGCGCCAGCAGCCGCCTGACAGGGTTGAGCTCTGGAAACACCATATATTTT